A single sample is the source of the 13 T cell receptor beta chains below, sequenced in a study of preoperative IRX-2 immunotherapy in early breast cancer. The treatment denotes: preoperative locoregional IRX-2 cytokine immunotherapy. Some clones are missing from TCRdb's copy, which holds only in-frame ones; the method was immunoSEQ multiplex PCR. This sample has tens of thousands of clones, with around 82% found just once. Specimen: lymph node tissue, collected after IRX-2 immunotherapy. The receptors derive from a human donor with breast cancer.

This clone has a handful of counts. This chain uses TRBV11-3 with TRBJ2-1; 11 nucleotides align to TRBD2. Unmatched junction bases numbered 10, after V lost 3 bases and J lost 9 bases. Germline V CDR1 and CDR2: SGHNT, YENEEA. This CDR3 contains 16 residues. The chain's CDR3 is CASSLRGTSGLGEQFF. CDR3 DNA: TGTGCCAGCAGCTTGCGTGGGACTAGCGGTTTGGGTGAGCAGTTCTTC.

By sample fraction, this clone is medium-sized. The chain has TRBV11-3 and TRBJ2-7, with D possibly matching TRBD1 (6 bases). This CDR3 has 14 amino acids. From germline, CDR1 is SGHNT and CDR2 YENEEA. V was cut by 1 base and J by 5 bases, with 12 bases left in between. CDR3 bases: TGTGCCAGCAGCTTAGTTACAGGGCTACACGAGCAGTACTTC. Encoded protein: CASSLVTGLHEQYF.

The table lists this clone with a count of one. CDR3 residues: CASSPEAHEKLFF. The CDR3 bases are TGTGCCAGTAGTCCGGAGGCCCATGAAAAACTGTTTTTT. The chain combines TRBV19 with TRBJ1-4; D is unresolved. Germline V gene data show CDR1 as LNHDA and CDR2 as SQIVND (reference sequence). The CDR3 loop spans 13 amino acids. Trimming pared 5 bases from V and 6 bases from J, leaving 10 bases between.

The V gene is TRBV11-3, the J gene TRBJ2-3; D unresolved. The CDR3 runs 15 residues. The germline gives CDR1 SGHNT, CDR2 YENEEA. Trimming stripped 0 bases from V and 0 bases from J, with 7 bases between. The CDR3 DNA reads TGTGCCAGCAGCTTAGAGTCTAAGAGCACAGATACGCAGTATTTT. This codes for CASSLESKSTDTQYF.

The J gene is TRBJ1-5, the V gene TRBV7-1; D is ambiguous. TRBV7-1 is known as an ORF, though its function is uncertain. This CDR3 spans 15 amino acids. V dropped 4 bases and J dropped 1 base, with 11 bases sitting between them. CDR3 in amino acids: CASSLEWASNQPQHF. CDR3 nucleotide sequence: TGTGCCAGCAGCTTAGAATGGGCCAGCAATCAGCCCCAGCATTTT.

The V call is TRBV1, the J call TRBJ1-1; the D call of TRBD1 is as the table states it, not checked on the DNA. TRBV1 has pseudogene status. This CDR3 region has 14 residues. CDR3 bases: TGCGCCAGCAGCCTCTCGACAGGGAACACTGAAGCTTTCTTT. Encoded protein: CASSLSTGNTEAFF.

CDR3 protein: CASSLRGEAVAFF. The CDR3 region has the DNA TGTGCCAGCAGTTTAAGAGGGGAAGCGGTAGCTTTCTTT. This sequence joins TRBV28 and TRBJ1-1, with a possible D match to TRBD1 (5 bases). V lost 2 bases, J lost 10 bases, and 14 bases lay in between. The CDR3 runs to 13 residues. The V gene's germline CDR1 is MDHEN and CDR2 SYDVKM.

The CDR3: CASSPKAENTYEQYF. CDR3 DNA: TGCGCCAGCAGCCCTAAGGCAGAAAATACCTACGAGCAGTACTTC. The chain combines TRBV5-1 with TRBJ2-7; D is ambiguous. The germline CDR1 and CDR2 sequences are SGHRS and YFSETQ. This CDR3 contains 15 residues. V was cut by 4 bases and J by 2 bases, with 16 bases left in between.

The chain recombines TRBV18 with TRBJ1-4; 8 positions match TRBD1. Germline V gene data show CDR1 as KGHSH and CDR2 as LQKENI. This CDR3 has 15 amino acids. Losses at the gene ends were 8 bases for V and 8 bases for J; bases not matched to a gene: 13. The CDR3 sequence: CASGNEGQEDEKLFF. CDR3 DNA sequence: TGTGCCAGCGGAAATGAGGGACAGGAGGACGAAAAACTGTTTTTT.

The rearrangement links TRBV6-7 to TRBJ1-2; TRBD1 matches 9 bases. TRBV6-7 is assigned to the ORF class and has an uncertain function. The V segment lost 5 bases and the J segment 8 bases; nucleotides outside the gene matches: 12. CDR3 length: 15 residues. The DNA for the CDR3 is TGTGCCAGCAGTGAATCGGGACAGGGCGTCGGGGGCTACACCTTC. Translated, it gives CASSESGQGVGGYTF.

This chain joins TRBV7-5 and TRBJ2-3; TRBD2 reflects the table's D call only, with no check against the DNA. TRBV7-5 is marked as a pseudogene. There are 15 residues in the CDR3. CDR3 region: CASSYPGGGTDTQYF. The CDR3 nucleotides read TGTGCCAGCAGCTATCCGGGGGGCGGCACAGATACACAGTATTTT.

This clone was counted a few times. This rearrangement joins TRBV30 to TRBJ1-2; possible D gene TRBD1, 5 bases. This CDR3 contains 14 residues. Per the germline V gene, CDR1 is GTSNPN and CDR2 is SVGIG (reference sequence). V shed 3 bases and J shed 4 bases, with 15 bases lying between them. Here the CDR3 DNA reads TGTGCCTGGAGCTCGCTGCGGGGGTCCTATGGCTACACCTTC. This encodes CAWSSLRGSYGYTF.

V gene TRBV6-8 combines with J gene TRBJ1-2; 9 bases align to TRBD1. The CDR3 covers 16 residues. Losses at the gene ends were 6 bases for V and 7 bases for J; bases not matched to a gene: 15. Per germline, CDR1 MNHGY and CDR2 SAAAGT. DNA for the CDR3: TGTGCCAGCAGGCGAGGCCGGGACAGGGAAAAAGCTGGCTACACCTTC. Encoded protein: CASRRGRDREKAGYTF.